The 9 T cell receptor beta chains listed next were all sequenced from one sample in a study of glioma-infiltrating T cells after dendritic cell vaccination. Repertoires were generated with immunoSEQ multiplex PCR, while TCRdb's copy carries only in-frame clones and drops some. Among some 100,000 clones listed, about 84% were seen once. Sequenced material: blood, taken before dendritic cell vaccination. The receptors were gathered from a human donor with glioblastoma.

The V and J genes are TRBV5-6 and TRBJ1-2; D ambiguous. Germline CDR1 is SGHDT and CDR2 is YYEEEE. V lost 5 bases and J 4 bases, leaving 12 bases between the germline ends. The CDR3 spans 13 residues. CDR3: CASSQRVIYGYTF. As DNA, the CDR3 is TGTGCCAGCAGTCAACGGGTTATCTATGGCTACACCTTC.

The chain joins TRBV2 to TRBJ2-5, with D possibly being TRBD2 (5 bases). The CDR3 spans 14 residues. Germline V CDR1 and CDR2: SNHLY, FYNNEI. V dropped 6 bases and J dropped 4 bases, with 15 bases sitting between them. The CDR3 spells CASSGLGLGETQYF. The CDR3 bases are TGTGCCAGCAGCGGGCTTGGACTCGGAGAGACCCAGTACTTC.

The chain's CDR3 is CASSAPSGGAGGELFF. CDR3 DNA: TGTGCCAGCAGCGCCCCGAGCGGGGGGGCTGGCGGGGAGCTGTTTTTT. This chain links TRBV4-2 with TRBJ2-2, with 10 nucleotides matching TRBD2. V shed 5 bases and J 7 bases; nucleotides not matched to a gene: 10. The CDR3 spans 16 residues. Germline loops: CDR1 LGHNA, CDR2 YNFKEQ.

The V and J genes are TRBV27 and TRBJ2-3; tentative D call: TRBD2 (7 bases). CDR3 length: 15 residues. Germline V gives CDR1 MNHEY, CDR2 SMNVEV (reference sequence). V gave up 8 bases and J gave up 3 bases, with 18 bases separating them. The CDR3 region has the DNA TGTGCCAGCCTTAGGGTGGGGGGGCTGACAGATACGCAGTATTTT. Its protein is CASLRVGGLTDTQYF.

This clone came up a few times. The rearrangement links TRBV5-1 to TRBJ1-3, with a possible D match to TRBD1 (6 bases). The CDR3 is 15 residues long. V lost 0 bases to trimming and J lost 4 bases, with 11 bases between them. Germline assignment: CDR1 SGHRS and CDR2 YFSETQ. The CDR3 DNA reads TGCGCCAGCAGCTTGGACAGGGAGCCGGGAAACACCATATATTTT. Encoded protein: CASSLDREPGNTIYF.

This clone was observed a handful of times. The rearrangement links TRBV27 to TRBJ2-1; 10 positions agree with TRBD2. Germline V gene data show CDR1 as MNHEY and CDR2 as SMNVEV (reference sequence). Losses at the gene ends were 6 bases for V and 8 bases for J; bases not matched to a gene: 10. CDR3 size: 15 residues. In DNA, the CDR3 is TGTGCCAGCAGCGCCCTAGCGGGGGCTATGGATGAGCAGTTCTTC. It encodes CASSALAGAMDEQFF.

This chain connects TRBV9 to TRBJ1-5; 7 bases match TRBD1. There are 15 residues in the CDR3. Germline V gene sequence: CDR1 SGDLS, CDR2 YYNGEE. The V segment lost 0 bases and the J segment 5 bases; nucleotides outside the gene matches: 5. The CDR3 bases are TGTGCCAGCAGCGTAGGACAGGGCCCAGATCAGCCCCAGCATTTT. Protein product: CASSVGQGPDQPQHF.

V gene TRBV5-1 combines with J gene TRBJ2-3; D possibly corresponds to TRBD1 (6 bases). Deletions cut 3 bases from V and 6 bases from J, with 11 bases between. Germline V gene sequence: CDR1 SGHRS, CDR2 YFSETQ. This CDR3 region has 13 residues. For the CDR3, the DNA is TGCGCCAGCAGCTCCCCAGGACAGGATACGCAGTATTTT. Protein product: CASSSPGQDTQYF. Variable domain in full (rest from reference TRBV5-1 and TRBJ2-3): KAGVTQTPRYLIKTRGQQVTLSCSPISGHRSVSWYQQTPGQGLQFLFEYFSETQRNKGNFPGRFSGRQFSNSRSEMNVSTLELGDSALYLCASSSPGQDTQYFGPGTRLTVL.

The J gene is TRBJ1-5, the V gene TRBV5-8; 9 bases line up with TRBD1. Germline assignment: CDR1 SGHTS and CDR2 YDEGEE. The junction had 3 bases not matched to a gene; V was cut back by 0 bases and J by 5 bases. CDR3 length: 15 residues. The CDR3 reads CASSLGTGVYQPQHF. The CDR3 DNA sequence: TGTGCCAGCAGCTTGGGGACAGGGGTATATCAGCCCCAGCATTTT.